This passage covers 12 T cell receptor beta chains from one sample sequenced in a study of monozygotic twins with inflammatory bowel disease. TCRdb reprocessed the 5' RACE reads and keeps a single row for each CDR3 protein, giving no DNA. The sample totals more than 300,000 distinct CDR3 sequences. Sample: blood. Every receptor here comes from a human donor with ulcerative colitis or Crohn's disease, or a healthy co-twin of an affected twin (not recorded which).

The genes are TRBV27 and TRBJ2-2; lacking DNA, the TRBD2 call made by TCRdb goes unchecked. Germline CDR1 and CDR2: MNHEY and SMNVEV (reference sequence). The CDR3 contains 20 residues. The chain's CDR3 is CASSPNRGVQREGRTGELFF.

The genes are TRBV20-1 and TRBJ1-1; TCRdb lists TRBD1, though no DNA is available to test this call. This CDR3 region has 14 residues. Germline V lookup: CDR1 DFQATT, CDR2 SNEGSKA (reference sequence). The CDR3: CSASPGQKNTEAFF.

The gene calls are TRBV10-3 and TRBJ2-7; with no DNA, the TCRdb D assignment of TRBD1 cannot be verified. The CDR3 length is 13 residues. Germline CDR1 ENHRY, CDR2 SYGVKD. The chain's CDR3 is CAITPTGGYEQYF.

The genes are TRBV6-1 and TRBJ2-3; TCRdb picks TRBD2, but there is no DNA to check that call. The CDR3 covers 15 residues. Germline lookup yields CDR1 MNHNS and CDR2 SASEGT. CDR3 residues: CASNIAGTSTDTQYF.

This chain uses TRBV28 with TRBJ2-7; there is no DNA to check the TCRdb D call of TRBD1. Germline CDR1 and CDR2: MDHEN and SYDVKM. The CDR3 contains 11 residues. CDR3 loop: CASRGTFEQYF.

V usage is TRBV20-1 and J usage is TRBJ2-3; TCRdb names TRBD2, which stays unverified in the absence of DNA. Germline V gene data show CDR1 as DFQATT and CDR2 as SNEGSKA (reference sequence). The CDR3 is made up of 19 amino acids. CDR3 in amino acids: CSANGASGTSGGAGDTQYF.

V usage is TRBV11-2 and J usage is TRBJ2-4. This CDR3 region has 14 residues. Germline loops: CDR1 SGHAT, CDR2 FQNNGV. The CDR3 loop reads CASSLAGAKNMQYF.

CDR3 in amino acids: CASSLAGIGYGYTF. The V and J genes are TRBV11-2 and TRBJ1-2; checking the TCRdb D call of TRBD1 is not possible without DNA. The CDR3 has 14 amino acids. Germline V gene lookup returns CDR1 SGHAT and CDR2 FQNNGV.

The J gene is TRBJ1-4, the V gene TRBV5-1; TCRdb's D call of TRBD1 is untestable without DNA. Germline V gene sequence: CDR1 SGHRS, CDR2 YFSETQ. This CDR3 is 18 amino acids long. This CDR3 reads CASSLWDRGSYANEKLFF.

The genes are TRBV6-5 and TRBJ1-1; TCRdb lists TRBD1, though no DNA is available to test this call. Germline lookup yields CDR1 MNHEY and CDR2 SVGAGI. The CDR3 length is 15 residues. CDR3: CASSYRGRDGDEAFF.

This chain connects TRBV19 to TRBJ1-6; TCRdb proposes TRBD1, but this gene call is untestable without DNA. Germline V gene sequence: CDR1 LNHDA, CDR2 SQIVND (reference sequence). The CDR3 contains 17 residues. The CDR3: CASSRTGLESYNSPLHF. The whole variable domain, remainder taken from reference TRBV19 and TRBJ1-6, is DGGITQSPKYLFRKEGQNVTLSCEQNLNHDAMYWYRQDPGQGLRLIYYSQIVNDFQKGDIAEGYSVSREKKESFPLTVTSAQKNPTAFYLCASSRTGLESYNSPLHFGNGTRLTVT.

The chain recombines TRBV5-1 with TRBJ2-2; checking the TCRdb D call of TRBD2 is not possible without DNA. In germline, CDR1 is SGHRS, CDR2 YFSETQ. This CDR3 is built from 14 residues. The CDR3 region is CASSGGLDTGELFF.